The present T cell receptor (beta chain) was sequenced within a study of T-cell memory formation after mild COVID-19. To note about this clonotype: The antigen remains undetermined.

After 5'RACE with constant-segment primers, TCR alpha and TCR beta cDNA libraries carrying sample barcodes and UMIs were obtained. TCRdb recomputed calls from the 5' RACE reads with MiXCR, one row per CDR3 protein. The sample consists of some 450,000 distinct CDR3 sequences, about a sixth of them appearing once. Findings and limits, study-wide: Those CD4+ clones that contracted were mainly in CM and EM (CD8+ ones in EMRA). The finding that pre-infection memory included some responding clones suggested that cross-reactive memory joined. Clones that contracted from day 15 to 85 were balanced CD4/CD8, while later expanders leaned CD4+.

The CDR3 runs to 15 residues. Trimming shortened V by 6 bases and J by 2 bases, and 14 bases separated the two germline ends. The V gene's germline CDR1 is DFQATT and CDR2 SNEGSKA (reference sequence). The sequence was obtained from a young man who had mild COVID-19 (a few samples of this study predate the infection). Cell type and time point are not known. The source material was PBMCs or a T cell subset sorted from them (not recorded which). The chain recombines TRBV20-1 with TRBJ1-6; a possible D gene is TRBD1 (5 bases). The CDR3 DNA reads TGCAGTGCCTCGGCCGAAGGGGCCTATAATTCACCCCTCCACTTT. The encoded protein is CSASAEGAYNSPLHF.